The T cell receptor beta chain described here comes from a study of blood T cell repertoires in COVID-19. The CDR3 has 12 residues. V lost 4 bases, J lost 7 bases, and 2 bases stayed unmatched. In germline, CDR1 is SGHDN, CDR2 FVKESK. This table comes from immunoSEQ multiplex PCR, and its TCRdb copy is limited to in-frame clones, with some not included. Of 200,000 to 300,000 clones listed, about 91% are singletons. The TCR sequence derives from a person aged 18 to 30 with COVID-19, enrolled during active disease. V gene TRBV14 combines with J gene TRBJ1-2, with 8 positions matching TRBD1. Material for sequencing was peripheral blood. The CDR3 region is CASSPDRVGYTF. The CDR3 region has the DNA TGTGCCAGCAGCCCGGACAGGGTTGGCTACACCTTC. The full variable domain, with the rest looked up from reference TRBV14 and TRBJ1-2, is EAGVTQFPSHSVIEKGQTVTLRCDPISGHDNLYWYRRVMGKEIKFLLHFVKESKQDESGMPNNRFLAERTGGTYSTLKVQPAELEDSGVYFCASSPDRVGYTFGSGTRLTVV.